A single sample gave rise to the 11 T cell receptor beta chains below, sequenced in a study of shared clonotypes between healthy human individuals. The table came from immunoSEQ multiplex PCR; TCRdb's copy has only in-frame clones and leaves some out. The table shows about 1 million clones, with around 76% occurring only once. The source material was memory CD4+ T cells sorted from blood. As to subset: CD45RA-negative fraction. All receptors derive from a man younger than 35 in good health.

For the CDR3, the DNA is TGTGCCAGCAGTTTGAGGCCAACCTACAATGAGCAGTTCTTC. Protein: CASSLRPTYNEQFF. The rearrangement joins TRBV27 to TRBJ2-1, with unresolved D. Deletions cut 3 bases from V and 2 bases from J, with 8 bases between. The CDR3 has 14 amino acids. The germline CDR1 and CDR2 sequences are MNHEY and SMNVEV (reference sequence).

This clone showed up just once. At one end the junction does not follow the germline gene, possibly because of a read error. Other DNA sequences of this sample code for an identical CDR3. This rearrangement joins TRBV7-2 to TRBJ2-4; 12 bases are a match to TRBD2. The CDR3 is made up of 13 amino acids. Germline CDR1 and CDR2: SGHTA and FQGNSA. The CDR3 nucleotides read TGTGCCAGCAGCCTAGCGGGGGGGAACATTCAGTACTTC. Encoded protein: CASSLAGGNIQYF.

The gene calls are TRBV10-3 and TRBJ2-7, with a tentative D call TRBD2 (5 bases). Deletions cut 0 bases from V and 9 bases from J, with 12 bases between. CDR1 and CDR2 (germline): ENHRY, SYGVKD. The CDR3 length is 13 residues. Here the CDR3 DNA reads TGTGCCATCAGTGAGTCGGACTCCGCGGGGCAGTACTTC. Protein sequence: CAISESDSAGQYF.

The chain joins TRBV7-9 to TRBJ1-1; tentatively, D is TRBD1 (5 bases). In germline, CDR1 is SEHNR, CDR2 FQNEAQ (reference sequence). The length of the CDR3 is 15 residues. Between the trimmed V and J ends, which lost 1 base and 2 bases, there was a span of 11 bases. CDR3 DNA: TGTGCCAGCAGCTTAGTTACAGGAGCAAACACTGAAGCTTTCTTT. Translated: CASSLVTGANTEAFF.

The CDR3 reads CASSLWTDSNQPQHF. CDR3 coding DNA: TGTGCCAGCAGTTTATGGACAGATAGCAATCAGCCCCAGCATTTT. The chain combines TRBV28 with TRBJ1-5, with D tentatively TRBD1 (5 bases). The CDR3 runs to 15 residues. Trimming took 0 bases from V and 0 from J, leaving 6 bases between them. CDR1 is MDHEN, CDR2 SYDVKM, per germline. The full variable domain, with the rest looked up from reference TRBV28 and TRBJ1-5, is DVKVTQSSRYLVKRTGEKVFLECVQDMDHENMFWYRQDPGLGLRLIYFSYDVKMKEKGDIPEGYSVSREKKERFSLILESASTNQTSMYLCASSLWTDSNQPQHFGDGTRLSIL.

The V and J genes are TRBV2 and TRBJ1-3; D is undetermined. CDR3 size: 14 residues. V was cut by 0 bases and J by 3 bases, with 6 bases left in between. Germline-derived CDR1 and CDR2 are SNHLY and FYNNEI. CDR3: CASSEAILGNTIYF. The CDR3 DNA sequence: TGTGCCAGCAGTGAAGCGATCCTTGGAAACACCATATATTTT. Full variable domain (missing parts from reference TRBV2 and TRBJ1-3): EPEVTQTPSHQVTQMGQEVILRCVPISNHLYFYWYRQILGQKVEFLVSFYNNEISEKSEIFDDQFSVERPDGSNFTLKIRSTKLEDSAMYFCASSEAILGNTIYFGEGSWLTVV.

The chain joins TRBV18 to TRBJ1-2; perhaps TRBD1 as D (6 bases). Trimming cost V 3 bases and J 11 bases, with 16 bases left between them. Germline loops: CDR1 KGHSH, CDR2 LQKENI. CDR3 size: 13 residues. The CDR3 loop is CASSPIRQEGYTF. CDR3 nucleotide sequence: TGTGCCAGCTCACCTATTCGACAGGAAGGGTACACCTTC.

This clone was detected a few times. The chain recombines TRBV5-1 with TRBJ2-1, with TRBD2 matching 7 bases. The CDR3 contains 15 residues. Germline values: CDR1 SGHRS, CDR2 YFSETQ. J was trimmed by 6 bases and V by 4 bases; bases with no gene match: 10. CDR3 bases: TGCGCCAGCAGCCCGGATGGTGGGAGGGGCAATGAGCAGTTCTTC. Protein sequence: CASSPDGGRGNEQFF.

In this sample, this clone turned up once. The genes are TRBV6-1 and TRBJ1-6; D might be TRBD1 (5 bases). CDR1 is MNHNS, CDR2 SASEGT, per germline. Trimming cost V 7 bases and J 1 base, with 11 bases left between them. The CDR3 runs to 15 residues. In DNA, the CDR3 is TGTGCCAGCACCGAATGGGGGTCCTATAATTCACCCCTCCACTTT. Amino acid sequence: CASTEWGSYNSPLHF.

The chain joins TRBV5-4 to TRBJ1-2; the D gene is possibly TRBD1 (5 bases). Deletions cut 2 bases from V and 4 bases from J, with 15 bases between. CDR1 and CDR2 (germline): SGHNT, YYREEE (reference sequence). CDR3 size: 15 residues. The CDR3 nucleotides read TGTGCCAGCAGCTTACCCCAGCAGGGTTTCTATGGCTACACCTTC. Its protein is CASSLPQQGFYGYTF.

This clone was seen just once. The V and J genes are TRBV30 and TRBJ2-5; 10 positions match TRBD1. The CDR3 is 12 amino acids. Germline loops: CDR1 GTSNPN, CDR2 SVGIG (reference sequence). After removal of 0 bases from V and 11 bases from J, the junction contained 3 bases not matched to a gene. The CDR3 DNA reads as TGTGCCTGGAGTGTAGAGGACAGGGGGCAGTACTTC. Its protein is CAWSVEDRGQYF.